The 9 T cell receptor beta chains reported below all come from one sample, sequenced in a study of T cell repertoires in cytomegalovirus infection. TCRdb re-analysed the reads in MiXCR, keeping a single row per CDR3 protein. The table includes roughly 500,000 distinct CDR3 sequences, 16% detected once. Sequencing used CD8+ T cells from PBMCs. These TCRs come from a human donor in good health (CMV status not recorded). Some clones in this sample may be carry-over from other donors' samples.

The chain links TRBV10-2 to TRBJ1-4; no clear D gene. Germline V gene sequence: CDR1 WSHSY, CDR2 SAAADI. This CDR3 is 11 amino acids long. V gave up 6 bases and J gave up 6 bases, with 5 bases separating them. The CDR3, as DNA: TGCGCCAGCAGGGCAGATGAAAAACTGTTTTTT. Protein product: CASRADEKLFF.

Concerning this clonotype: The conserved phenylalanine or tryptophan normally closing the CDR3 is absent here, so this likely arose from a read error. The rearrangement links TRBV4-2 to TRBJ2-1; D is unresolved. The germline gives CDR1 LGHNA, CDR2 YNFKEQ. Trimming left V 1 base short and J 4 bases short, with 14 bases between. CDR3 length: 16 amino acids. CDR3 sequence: CASSQGALVPYNEQFL. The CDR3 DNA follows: TGTGCCAGCAGCCAAGGAGCGTTAGTCCCTTACAATGAGCAGTTCTTA.

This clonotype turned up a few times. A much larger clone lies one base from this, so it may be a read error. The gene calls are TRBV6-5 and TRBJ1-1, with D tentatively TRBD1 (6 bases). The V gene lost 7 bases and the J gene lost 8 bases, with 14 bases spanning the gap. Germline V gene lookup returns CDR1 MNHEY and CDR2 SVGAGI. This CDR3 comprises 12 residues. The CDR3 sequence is CASNPGHTEAFF. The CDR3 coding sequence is TGTGCCAGCAATCCGGGACATACGGAAGCTTTCTTT.

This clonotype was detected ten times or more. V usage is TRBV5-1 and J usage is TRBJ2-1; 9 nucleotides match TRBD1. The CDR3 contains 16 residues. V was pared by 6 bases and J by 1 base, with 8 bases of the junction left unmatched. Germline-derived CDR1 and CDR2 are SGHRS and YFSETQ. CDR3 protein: CASTARQGVSYNEQFF. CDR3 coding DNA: TGCGCCAGCACCGCCCGACAGGGGGTGTCCTACAATGAGCAGTTCTTC.

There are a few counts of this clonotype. CDR3 nucleotides: TGTGCCTGGAGTGTCGACGAGTTAGGCGAGACCCAGTACTTC. This translates into CAWSVDELGETQYF. The chain employs TRBV30 and TRBJ2-5; D not certain. This CDR3 spans 14 amino acids. With 0 bases removed from V and 5 bases from J, the gap between germline ends came to 13 bases. CDR1 is GTSNPN and CDR2 is SVGIG in the germline V gene (reference sequence).

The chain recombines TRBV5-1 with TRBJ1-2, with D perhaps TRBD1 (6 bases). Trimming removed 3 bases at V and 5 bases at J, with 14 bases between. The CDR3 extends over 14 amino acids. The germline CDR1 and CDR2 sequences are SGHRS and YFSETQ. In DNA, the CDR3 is TGCGCCAGCAGCTCAGAAGGGGGTCGATATGGCTACACCTTC. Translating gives CASSSEGGRYGYTF.

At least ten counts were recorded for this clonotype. CDR3: CASSRGGVGQPQHF. CDR3 in DNA: TGTGCCAGCAGCCGCGGAGGGGTGGGTCAGCCCCAGCATTTT. The chain employs TRBV7-9 and TRBJ1-5, with TRBD1 as a possible D gene (5 bases). Germline CDR1 reads SEHNR; CDR2 reads FQNEAQ (reference sequence). The CDR3 extends over 14 amino acids. The V and J ends lost 5 bases and 6 bases respectively, with 14 bases between them.

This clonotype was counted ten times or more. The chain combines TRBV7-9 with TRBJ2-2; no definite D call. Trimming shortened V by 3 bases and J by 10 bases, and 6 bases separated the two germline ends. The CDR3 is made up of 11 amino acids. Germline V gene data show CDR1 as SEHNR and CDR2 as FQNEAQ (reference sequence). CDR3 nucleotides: TGTGCCAGCAGCTTGCCCCCGGAGCTGTTTTTT. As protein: CASSLPPELFF.

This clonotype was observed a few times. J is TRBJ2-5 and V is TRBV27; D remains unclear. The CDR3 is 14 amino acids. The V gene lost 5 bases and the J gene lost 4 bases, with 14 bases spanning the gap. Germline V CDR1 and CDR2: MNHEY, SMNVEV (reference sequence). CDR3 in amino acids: CASSPYGVGETQYF. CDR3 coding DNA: TGTGCCAGCAGTCCTTATGGCGTAGGAGAGACCCAGTACTTC.